The 32 T cell receptor beta chains presented below share a single source sample, sequenced in a study of blood T cell repertoires in COVID-19. Measured with immunoSEQ multiplex PCR; TCRdb has only the in-frame clones, and not every one. The table has approximately 190,000 clones, approximately 80% seen once. The source material was PBMCs or T cells enriched from blood (not recorded which). The receptors were gathered from an older woman with acute COVID-19.

V is TRBV19 and J is TRBJ1-2; TRBD1 might be the D (6 bases). Germline V gene lookup returns CDR1 LNHDA and CDR2 SQIVND (reference sequence). Between the trimmed V and J ends, which lost 4 bases and 4 bases, there was a span of 10 bases. CDR3 length: 13 amino acids. Here the CDR3 reads CASSTGVAYGYTF. CDR3 in DNA: TGTGCCAGTAGTACAGGGGTTGCCTATGGCTACACCTTC. The full variable domain, in which reference TRBV19 and TRBJ1-2 provide the parts outside the CDR3, is DGGITQSPKYLFRKEGQNVTLSCEQNLNHDAMYWYRQDPGQGLRLIYYSQIVNDFQKGDIAEGYSVSREKKESFPLTVTSAQKNPTAFYLCASSTGVAYGYTFGSGTRLTVV.

The genes are TRBV28 and TRBJ2-7, with 8 bases identical to TRBD1. Germline CDR1 MDHEN, CDR2 SYDVKM. Trimming took 5 bases from V and 4 from J; bases not matched to a gene: 4. The CDR3 runs 13 residues. This CDR3 reads CASSRQGTYEQYV. The CDR3 nucleotides read TGTGCCAGCAGTCGACAGGGGACATACGAGCAGTACGTC.

This clone was counted between two and nine times. The chain links TRBV5-1 to TRBJ1-5; 9 bases are a match to TRBD1. The CDR3 has 18 amino acids. The germline V gene has CDR1 SGHRS and CDR2 YFSETQ. V was pared by 0 bases and J by 4 bases, with 11 bases of the junction left unmatched. CDR3 loop: CASSLVRDRAVGNQPQHF. The DNA for the CDR3 is TGCGCCAGCAGCTTGGTCCGGGACAGGGCCGTCGGAAATCAGCCCCAGCATTTT.

This chain links TRBV10-3 with TRBJ2-7; 12 bases align to TRBD1. V lost 8 bases to trimming and J lost 5 bases; unmatched junction nucleotides: 7. Per the germline V gene, CDR1 is ENHRY and CDR2 is SYGVKD. The CDR3 sequence is 14 residues long. CDR3 loop: CAIEPGQGADEQYF. DNA of the CDR3: TGTGCCATCGAACCGGGACAGGGGGCCGACGAGCAGTACTTC.

The chain links TRBV21-1 to TRBJ2-3; the table gives TRBD2 as D, unverified against the DNA. TRBV21-1 is deemed a pseudogene. This CDR3 has 17 residues. For the CDR3, the DNA is TGTGCCAGCAGCACCTTTTCAGCGGGAGGTCCAGCAGATACGCAGTATTTT. Translation: CASSTFSAGGPADTQYF.

This chain uses TRBV28 with TRBJ1-1, with D perhaps TRBD1 (6 bases). The V gene lost 5 bases and the J gene lost 10 bases, with 14 bases spanning the gap. The CDR3 consists of 12 residues. The germline V gene has CDR1 MDHEN and CDR2 SYDVKM. CDR3 coding DNA: TGTGCCAGCAGTCCCGGGACACATGGAGCTTTCTTT. Encoded protein: CASSPGTHGAFF.

This clone was seen more than once but under ten times. The chain links TRBV5-4 to TRBJ2-7; 9 nucleotides match TRBD2. Germline-derived CDR1 and CDR2 are SGHNT and YYREEE (reference sequence). The CDR3 totals 14 residues. J was trimmed by 3 bases and V by 0 bases; bases with no gene match: 1. In DNA form, the CDR3 reads TGTGCCAGCAGCTTGGATAGCGGGAGCTACGAGCAGTACTTC. The encoded protein is CASSLDSGSYEQYF. The whole variable domain, filled in from reference TRBV5-4 and TRBJ2-7, reads ETGVTQSPTHLIKTRGQQVTLRCSSQSGHNTVSWYQQALGQGPQFIFQYYREEENGRGNFPPRFSGLQFPNYSSELNVNALELDDSALYLCASSLDSGSYEQYFGPGTRLTVT.

The J gene is TRBJ1-5, the V gene TRBV4-3, with unresolved D. Germline CDR1 LGHNA, CDR2 YSLEER. The CDR3 length is 14 residues. V was trimmed by 2 bases and J by 4 bases, leaving 9 bases between them. For the CDR3, the DNA is TGCGCCAGCAGCCAAAACGGGTATAATCAGCCCCAGCATTTT. This sequence encodes CASSQNGYNQPQHF.

Only a few counts were recorded for this clone. The V gene is TRBV18, the J gene TRBJ1-4, with TRBD1 matching 8 bases. CDR1 and CDR2 from the germline V gene are KGHSH and LQKENI. Losses at the gene ends were 2 bases for V and 7 bases for J; bases not matched to a gene: 6. This CDR3 has 15 amino acids. CDR3 amino acids: CASSPDGQGREKLFF. CDR3 coding DNA: TGTGCCAGCTCACCAGACGGACAGGGCCGTGAAAAACTGTTTTTT. Filled out from reference TRBV18 and TRBJ1-4, the complete variable domain reads NAGVMQNPRHLVRRRGQEARLRCSPMKGHSHVYWYRQLPEEGLKFMVYLQKENIIDESGMPKERFSAEFPKEGPSILRIQQVVRGDSAAYFCASSPDGQGREKLFFGSGTQLSVL.

The chain is built from TRBV28 and TRBJ2-1; maybe TRBD1 (6 bases). Trimming took 2 bases from V and 0 from J, leaving 8 bases between them. The CDR3 runs to 15 residues. CDR1 and CDR2 (germline): MDHEN, SYDVKM. The CDR3 bases are TGTGCCAGCAGTTTAAGGACAGTCTCCTACAATGAGCAGTTCTTC. The encoded protein is CASSLRTVSYNEQFF.

This chain joins TRBV20-1 and TRBJ2-2; D unresolved. The germline gives CDR1 DFQATT, CDR2 SNEGSKA (reference sequence). The CDR3 runs to 15 residues. Trimming took off 3 bases at V and 0 bases at J, with 11 bases between the two ends. The CDR3 DNA is TGCAGTGCTAGTCTGACTTATCCGAACACCGGGGAGCTGTTTTTT. The encoded protein is CSASLTYPNTGELFF.

The chain combines TRBV5-4 with TRBJ1-1; TRBD1 is a possible D gene (6 bases). Germline V gene sequence: CDR1 SGHNT, CDR2 YYREEE (reference sequence). CDR3 size: 14 residues. V dropped 3 bases and J dropped 3 bases, with 12 bases sitting between them. The CDR3 reads CASSWIRGDTEAFF. The CDR3 DNA follows: TGTGCCAGCAGCTGGATCAGGGGCGACACTGAAGCTTTCTTT.

The CDR3 is CASSIGGSNHYGYTF. The CDR3, as DNA: TGTGCCAGTAGTATCGGAGGCAGTAACCACTATGGCTACACCTTC. V gene TRBV19 combines with J gene TRBJ1-2; D is undetermined. The germline V gene encodes CDR1 LNHDA and CDR2 SQIVND (reference sequence). The CDR3 totals 15 residues. The ends were cut back, 3 bases at V and 3 bases at J, with 14 bases in the middle.

This clone was seen a few times. The chain has TRBV14 and TRBJ2-7; TRBD2 agrees at 11 bases. The CDR3 is made up of 18 amino acids. Germline V CDR1 and CDR2: SGHDN, FVKESK. Losses at the gene ends were 1 base for V and 1 base for J; bases not matched to a gene: 9. CDR3 loop: CASSQAPGLAADSYEQYF. CDR3 DNA: TGTGCCAGCAGCCAAGCTCCGGGACTAGCGGCGGATTCCTACGAGCAGTACTTC.

This clone was seen a single time. The chain has TRBV18 and TRBJ2-7; 8 nucleotides agree with TRBD1. The CDR3 extends over 15 amino acids. In germline, CDR1 is KGHSH, CDR2 LQKENI. V gave up 0 bases and J gave up 5 bases; unmatched junction bases: 6. The CDR3 DNA sequence: TGTGCCAGCTCACCACCCCCAGACAGGGGACACGAGCAGTACTTC. Translating gives CASSPPPDRGHEQYF.

The chain joins TRBV7-2 to TRBJ2-1; 7 bases line up with TRBD2. V dropped 10 bases and J dropped 1; count of bases not matched to a gene: 7. CDR3 length equals 14 residues. Germline lookup yields CDR1 SGHTA and CDR2 FQGNSA. CDR3 amino acids: CATSRDYSYNEQFF. The DNA of the CDR3 is TGTGCCACCTCCCGGGACTATTCCTACAATGAGCAGTTCTTC.

The gene calls are TRBV6-2 or TRBV6-3 and TRBJ2-7; TRBD1 matches at 9 bases. Germline V CDR1 and CDR2: MNHEY, SVGEGT. J gave up 5 bases and V 6 bases, and 11 bases lay outside the gene matches. This CDR3 spans 15 amino acids. CDR3 DNA: TGTGCCAGCAGATACGGGACAGGGAACGGAGACGAGCAGTACGTC. This sequence encodes CASRYGTGNGDEQYV.

The gene calls are TRBV30 and TRBJ1-5; a possible D gene is TRBD1 (6 bases). This CDR3 is built from 14 residues. Trimming took off 5 bases at V and 6 bases at J, with 17 bases between the two ends. CDR1 is GTSNPN and CDR2 is SVGIG in the germline V gene (reference sequence). The CDR3 sequence: CAWDKGVGSQPQHF. CDR3 in DNA: TGTGCCTGGGACAAGGGGGTTGGGAGTCAGCCCCAGCATTTT. Combining the CDR3 with reference TRBV30 and TRBJ1-5 gives the whole variable domain SQTIHQWPATLVQPVGSPLSLECTVEGTSNPNLYWYRQAAGRGLQLLFYSVGIGQISSEVPQNLSASRPQDRQFILSSKKLLLSDSGFYLCAWDKGVGSQPQHFGDGTRLSIL.

This clone is medium-sized. This rearrangement joins TRBV10-1 to TRBJ2-3; D is undetermined. This CDR3 has 12 amino acids. The V end was cut by 5 bases, the J end by 2 bases, with 5 bases between. Per the germline V gene, CDR1 is WNHNN and CDR2 is SYGVQD (reference sequence). As DNA, the CDR3 is TGCGCCAGCAGTTCCTCCACAGATACGCAGTATTTT. This gives the protein CASSSSTDTQYF.

This chain joins TRBV10-3 and TRBJ2-2, with 7 bases matching TRBD1. CDR3 length: 16 residues. V shed 6 bases, J shed 3 bases, and the junction held 10 bases outside the gene matches. Germline V gives CDR1 ENHRY, CDR2 SYGVKD. CDR3: CAISKIGTVDTGELFF. The CDR3 DNA reads as TGTGCCATCAGCAAAATCGGGACAGTGGACACCGGGGAGCTGTTTTTT.

This chain connects TRBV18 to TRBJ1-6; the D is unclear. Germline CDR1 KGHSH, CDR2 LQKENI. Trimming removed 3 bases at V and 5 bases at J, with 11 bases between. The CDR3 is made up of 15 amino acids. As DNA, the CDR3 is TGTGCCAGCTCACCGTCCGCCCAGAATAATTCACCCCTCCACTTT. The encoded protein is CASSPSAQNNSPLHF.

This chain uses TRBV23-1 with TRBJ2-7, with 8 bases that match TRBD1. TRBV23-1 is identified as an open reading frame with a role that is uncertain. The CDR3 runs to 16 residues. Trimming cost V 4 bases and J 3 bases; bases outside gene matches: 11. DNA of the CDR3: TGCGCCAGCAGTCGCTTCGAGGACAGGGATCTCTACGAGCAGTACTTC. Its protein is CASSRFEDRDLYEQYF.

CDR3 nucleotides: TGTGCCAGCAGCCGACTTAATGAAAAACTGTTTTTT. This sequence encodes CASSRLNEKLFF. The rearrangement uses TRBV5-6 and TRBJ1-4; D call uncertain. Germline CDR1 reads SGHDT; CDR2 reads YYEEEE. This CDR3 spans 12 amino acids. Trimming took off 4 bases at V and 4 bases at J, with 5 bases between the two ends.

The chain joins TRBV9 to TRBJ2-3; D might be TRBD1 (5 bases). V was shortened by 3 bases and J by 6 bases, with 11 bases between the two germline ends. The CDR3 is made up of 13 amino acids. The germline CDR1 and CDR2 sequences are SGDLS and YYNGEE. The CDR3 sequence: CASSEGAGDTQYF. The CDR3 DNA follows: TGTGCCAGCAGCGAAGGGGCAGGGGATACGCAGTATTTT.

The rearrangement links TRBV5-1 to TRBJ2-1; D is ambiguous. From germline, CDR1 is SGHRS and CDR2 YFSETQ. The V end lost 1 base, the J end lost 0 bases, and 14 bases lay between the germline ends. The CDR3 length is 17 residues. The CDR3 nucleotides read TGCGCCAGCAGCTTGAGTAGGCTCCACAGCTCCTACAATGAGCAGTTCTTC. Translated, it gives CASSLSRLHSSYNEQFF.

The chain has TRBV18 and TRBJ1-5; D is ambiguous. The CDR3 length is 13 residues. The V gene's germline CDR1 is KGHSH and CDR2 LQKENI. V lost 8 bases and J lost 11, with 19 bases in between. CDR3 residues: CASTESDELTQHF. CDR3 DNA: TGTGCCAGCACAGAATCAGACGAGCTGACCCAGCATTTT.

The rearrangement links TRBV11-2 to TRBJ2-3, with D possibly being TRBD1 (5 bases). This CDR3 contains 14 residues. Germline CDR1 reads SGHAT; CDR2 reads FQNNGV. V gave up 8 bases and J gave up 1 base, with 13 bases separating them. The CDR3 spells CASLRRGGTDTQYF. Written as DNA, the CDR3 is TGTGCCAGCCTCCGAAGGGGTGGCACAGATACGCAGTATTTT.

The chain recombines TRBV3-1 (or the pseudogene TRBV3-2) with TRBJ2-7; a possible D gene is TRBD1 (5 bases). The V gene lost 1 base and the J gene lost 7 bases, with 14 bases spanning the gap. This CDR3 comprises 14 residues. CDR1 is LGHDT and CDR2 is YNNKEL in the germline V gene (reference sequence). The CDR3 DNA reads as TGTGCCAGCAGCCAAGGGGTAAGGGGTGGGGAGCAGTACGTC. Residues: CASSQGVRGGEQYV.

The chain has TRBV7-9 and TRBJ1-5; no firm D call. V lost 7 bases and J 3 bases, leaving 7 bases between the germline ends. CDR3 length equals 12 residues. CDR1 and CDR2 from the germline V gene are SEHNR and FQNEAQ (reference sequence). Here the CDR3 reads CASTLDNQPQHF. The DNA for the CDR3 is TGTGCCAGCACCCTAGACAATCAGCCCCAGCATTTT.

Only a few counts were recorded for this clone. The genes are TRBV12-3 or TRBV12-4 and TRBJ2-3; D is unclear. This CDR3 is 11 amino acids long. Trimming pared 8 bases from V and 4 bases from J, leaving 7 bases between. In DNA, the CDR3 is TGTGCCAGCCTCGGAGCAGATACGCAGTATTTT. It yields the protein CASLGADTQYF.

The gene calls are TRBV14 and TRBJ1-3; no clear D gene. The V end was cut by 2 bases, the J end by 8 bases, with 10 bases between. This CDR3 spans 13 amino acids. Per the germline V gene, CDR1 is SGHDN and CDR2 is FVKESK. Here the CDR3 reads CASSQMEGDTIYF. Here the CDR3 DNA reads TGTGCCAGCAGCCAAATGGAGGGTGACACCATATATTTT.

V and J are TRBV24-1 and TRBJ2-3, with 14 bases that match TRBD2. The V gene end was trimmed by 2 bases and the J gene end by 4 bases; junction bases not matched to a gene: 1. Germline V gene sequence: CDR1 KGHDR, CDR2 SFDVKD. The CDR3 extends over 16 amino acids. The CDR3 loop reads CATSDSGLAGADTQYF. As DNA, the CDR3 is TGTGCCACCAGTGATTCGGGACTAGCGGGAGCAGATACGCAGTATTTT.